The clone carrying this TCR beta chain has more than one count but fewer than ten. Primers for the PCR totalled 60 Vbeta and 13 Jbeta. Using immunoSEQ multiplex PCR, the repertoire was profiled, and TCRdb retains in-frame clones only, with some absent. This sample has fewer than 120,000 clones, with approximately 83% found just once. This entry is derived from a study of cytomegalovirus exposure and HLA in healthy donors. The CDR3 is 18 amino acids. Trimming took 0 bases from V and 5 from J, leaving 24 bases between them. Looked up from germline, CDR1 is GTSNPN and CDR2 is SVGIG (reference sequence). The sequence came from a man aged 40-55 years in good health and CMV-seronegative. The sample taken for sequencing was PBMCs. This chain uses TRBV30 with TRBJ2-3; D possibly corresponds to TRBD1 (6 bases). The CDR3 loop reads CAWSVQFLGRGIRDTQYF. For the CDR3, the DNA is TGTGCCTGGAGTGTACAATTCCTCGGCAGGGGAATAAGAGATACGCAGTATTTT.